This is a list of T cell receptor beta chains from one sample in a study of T-cell reconstitution after alpha-beta-depleted transplantation in children. TCRdb independently ran MiXCR on the PCR reads; one entry per CDR3 protein. This sample has approximately 70,000 distinct CDR3 sequences, with roughly 4.4% found just once. Sequenced here: PBMCs, mostly from graft donor cells, sampled 180 days after TCRalphabeta/CD19-depleted stem cell transplant. These receptors came from a boy under two years old who had a stem cell transplant for acute myeloid leukemia, so the T cells may come from the graft donor. Each CDR3 is given with its conserved first and last residue. A D gene is named only where the DNA matches it firmly. Size is omitted from some rows. Given values are once, few, many or a class for expanded clones.

D gene: TRBD2; J gene: TRBJ2-2; clone size: many; V gene: TRBV20-1; CDR3 protein: CSARPLITGTSGGWAGELFF; CDR3 DNA: TGCAGTGCTAGACCCTTGATAACCGGGACTAGCGGGGGTTGGGCCGGGGAGCTGTTTTTT
D gene: TRBD1; J gene: TRBJ1-6; clone size: many; V gene: TRBV7-8; CDR3 protein: CASSLDPTGGSPLHF; CDR3 DNA: TGTGCCAGCAGCTTAGATCCGACAGGGGGTTCACCCCTCCACTTT
D gene: TRBD1; J gene: TRBJ2-3; clone size: many; V gene: TRBV5-1; CDR3 protein: CASSWGQGETDTQYF; CDR3 DNA: TGCGCCAGCAGCTGGGGACAGGGGGAGACAGATACGCAGTATTTT
D gene: TRBD1; J gene: TRBJ1-2; clone size: many; V gene: TRBV6-5; CDR3 protein: CASSYRDREWDLYGYTF; CDR3 DNA: TGTGCCAGCAGTTACCGGGACAGGGAGTGGGACCTCTATGGCTACACCTTC
D gene: NA; J gene: TRBJ2-1; clone size: many; V gene: TRBV10-2; CDR3 protein: CASMEWANEQFF; CDR3 DNA: TGCGCCAGCATGGAGTGGGCCAATGAGCAGTTCTTC
D gene: NA; J gene: TRBJ2-4; clone size: many; V gene: TRBV23-1; CDR3 protein: CASSQSRRGPKNIQYF; CDR3 DNA: TGCGCCAGCAGTCAATCGCGGAGGGGGCCCAAAAACATTCAGTACTTC
D gene: NA; J gene: TRBJ2-5; clone size: many; V gene: TRBV20-1; CDR3 protein: CSASTREETQYF; CDR3 DNA: TGCAGTGCTTCGACTAGGGAAGAGACCCAGTACTTC
D gene: TRBD1; J gene: TRBJ2-2; clone size: many; V gene: TRBV11-2; CDR3 protein: CASSQGTTGANTGELFF; CDR3 DNA: TGTGCCAGCAGCCAGGGTACAACAGGGGCGAACACCGGGGAGCTGTTTTTT
D gene: NA; J gene: TRBJ2-6; clone size: many; V gene: TRBV7-2; CDR3 protein: CASSLVTIGPGANVLTF; CDR3 DNA: TGTGCCAGCAGCTTAGTAACAATTGGTCCCGGGGCCAACGTCCTGACTTTC
D gene: TRBD1; J gene: TRBJ1-6; clone size: many; V gene: TRBV6-5; CDR3 protein: CASSPVRTGTGYNSPLHF; CDR3 DNA: TGTGCCAGCAGTCCAGTGAGGACCGGGACAGGGTATAATTCACCCCTCCACTTT
D gene: NA; J gene: TRBJ1-4; clone size: many; V gene: TRBV10-3; CDR3 protein: CAISSSSNEKLFF; CDR3 DNA: TGTGCCATCAGTTCAAGCTCTAATGAAAAACTGTTTTTT
D gene: NA; J gene: TRBJ1-3; clone size: many; V gene: TRBV12-3/TRBV12-4; CDR3 protein: CASSFVGHDFSGNTIYF; CDR3 DNA: TGTGCCAGCAGTTTCGTGGGACACGACTTCTCTGGAAACACCATATATTTT
D gene: NA; J gene: TRBJ2-7; clone size: few; V gene: TRBV7-6; CDR3 protein: CASSLGGYYEQYF; CDR3 DNA: TGTGCCAGCAGCTTAGGCGGTTACTACGAGCAGTACTTC
D gene: NA; J gene: TRBJ2-2; clone size: many; V gene: TRBV30; CDR3 protein: CAWSVVPVWTGELFF; CDR3 DNA: TGTGCCTGGAGTGTAGTTCCTGTGTGGACCGGGGAGCTGTTTTTT
D gene: NA; J gene: TRBJ2-5; clone size: many; V gene: TRBV7-6; CDR3 protein: CASNLGETQYF; CDR3 DNA: TGTGCCAGCAATCTCGGGGAGACCCAGTACTTC
D gene: NA; J gene: TRBJ2-7; clone size: many; V gene: TRBV7-9; CDR3 protein: CASSPRTPSYEQYF; CDR3 DNA: TGTGCCAGCAGCCCCAGGACACCCTCCTACGAGCAGTACTTC
D gene: TRBD1; J gene: TRBJ1-2; clone size: many; V gene: TRBV5-1; CDR3 protein: CASSPGTGYGYTF; CDR3 DNA: TGCGCCAGCAGCCCCGGGACAGGGTATGGCTACACCTTC
D gene: TRBD2; J gene: TRBJ2-3; clone size: many; V gene: TRBV3-1; CDR3 protein: CASSQGLAGDTDTQYF; CDR3 DNA: TGTGCCAGCAGCCAAGGACTAGCGGGAGACACAGATACGCAGTATTTT
D gene: NA; J gene: TRBJ1-2; clone size: many; V gene: TRBV12-3/TRBV12-4; CDR3 protein: CASSFGVGYTF; CDR3 DNA: TGTGCCAGCAGTTTCGGAGTAGGCTACACCTTC
D gene: NA; J gene: TRBJ1-2; clone size: many; V gene: TRBV4-3; CDR3 protein: CASSQTGGLSGYTF; CDR3 DNA: TGCGCCAGCAGCCAGACAGGAGGTTTAAGTGGCTACACCTTC
D gene: TRBD2; J gene: TRBJ2-1; clone size: few; V gene: TRBV28; CDR3 protein: CASSSRLAGALSSYNEQFF; CDR3 DNA: TGTGCCAGCAGTTCTCGACTAGCGGGGGCCCTCAGCTCCTACAATGAGCAGTTCTTC
D gene: NA; J gene: TRBJ1-1; clone size: many; V gene: TRBV12-3/TRBV12-4; CDR3 protein: CASSPGARNTEAFF; CDR3 DNA: TGTGCCAGCAGTCCAGGGGCACGGAACACTGAAGCTTTCTTT
D gene: NA; J gene: TRBJ2-3; clone size: many; V gene: TRBV12-5; CDR3 protein: CASGSRLGGSDTQYF; CDR3 DNA: TGTGCTAGTGGTTCCAGACTAGGAGGATCAGATACGCAGTATTTT
D gene: NA; J gene: TRBJ1-6; clone size: many; V gene: TRBV5-5; CDR3 protein: CASSSLGYSSYNSPLHF; CDR3 DNA: TGTGCCAGCAGCTCACTTGGATACAGCTCCTATAATTCACCCCTCCACTTT
D gene: NA; J gene: TRBJ2-6; clone size: many; V gene: TRBV5-1; CDR3 protein: CASRHAWTLQRTGANVLTF; CDR3 DNA: TGCGCCAGCAGACATGCGTGGACACTCCAAAGAACTGGGGCCAACGTCCTGACTTTC
D gene: NA; J gene: TRBJ1-5; clone size: many; V gene: TRBV12-3/TRBV12-4; CDR3 protein: CASSLVGRKDQPQHF; CDR3 DNA: TGTGCCAGCAGTTTAGTGGGTCGAAAGGATCAGCCCCAGCATTTT
D gene: NA; J gene: TRBJ1-6; clone size: many; V gene: TRBV5-1; CDR3 protein: CASSLDLRRVNSPLHF; CDR3 DNA: TGCGCCAGCAGCTTGGACCTGCGACGGGTAAATTCACCCCTCCACTTT
D gene: TRBD1; J gene: TRBJ1-1; clone size: many; V gene: TRBV4-1; CDR3 protein: CASSQPGQIYGNTEAFF; CDR3 DNA: TGCGCCAGCAGCCAACCGGGACAGATTTATGGGAACACTGAAGCTTTCTTT
D gene: TRBD1; J gene: TRBJ2-7; clone size: many; V gene: TRBV6-2/TRBV6-3; CDR3 protein: CASSRAGTGREQYF; CDR3 DNA: TGTGCCAGCAGCCGAGCCGGGACAGGGCGCGAGCAGTACTTC
D gene: TRBD1; J gene: TRBJ1-5; clone size: many; V gene: TRBV20-1; CDR3 protein: CSAIDREDQPQHF; CDR3 DNA: TGCAGTGCGATTGACAGGGAGGATCAGCCCCAGCATTTT
D gene: TRBD2; J gene: TRBJ2-1; clone size: many; V gene: TRBV28; CDR3 protein: CASREERGGSSYNEQFF; CDR3 DNA: TGTGCCAGCAGGGAAGAGCGGGGGGGCAGCTCCTACAATGAGCAGTTCTTC
D gene: NA; J gene: TRBJ1-6; clone size: many; V gene: TRBV12-3/TRBV12-4; CDR3 protein: CASSFHGDSRPLHF; CDR3 DNA: TGTGCCAGCAGTTTCCACGGGGATTCACGGCCCCTCCACTTT
D gene: NA; J gene: TRBJ2-1; clone size: many; V gene: TRBV6-2/TRBV6-3; CDR3 protein: CASSRPRGSYNEQFF; CDR3 DNA: TGTGCCAGCAGCCGACCGCGGGGCTCCTACAATGAGCAGTTCTTC
D gene: NA; J gene: TRBJ1-5; clone size: many; V gene: TRBV6-5; CDR3 protein: CASSYLGEVGQPQHF; CDR3 DNA: TGTGCCAGCAGTTACTTGGGGGAGGTAGGACAGCCCCAGCATTTT
D gene: TRBD1; J gene: TRBJ2-1; clone size: many; V gene: TRBV20-1; CDR3 protein: CSAPLTGWSVRSYNEQFF; CDR3 DNA: TGCAGTGCTCCTTTGACAGGGTGGTCTGTTCGCTCCTACAATGAGCAGTTCTTC
D gene: NA; J gene: TRBJ1-2; clone size: NA; V gene: TRBV7-2; CDR3 protein: CASSLARTASGYTF; CDR3 DNA: TGTGCCAGCAGCTTAGCCCGGACAGCCAGTGGCTACACCTTC
D gene: TRBD1; J gene: TRBJ2-1; clone size: many; V gene: TRBV9; CDR3 protein: CASSARDRGAYNEQFF; CDR3 DNA: TGTGCCAGCAGCGCGCGGGACAGGGGCGCCTACAATGAGCAGTTCTTC
D gene: NA; J gene: TRBJ1-6; clone size: many; V gene: TRBV5-6; CDR3 protein: CASSRDPGGSPLHF; CDR3 DNA: TGTGCCAGCAGCCGCGATCCGGGAGGTTCACCCCTCCACTTT
D gene: TRBD1; J gene: TRBJ1-1; clone size: many; V gene: TRBV20-1; CDR3 protein: CSGGQERAFF; CDR3 DNA: TGCAGTGGGGGACAGGAGAGAGCTTTCTTT
D gene: NA; J gene: TRBJ2-5; clone size: many; V gene: TRBV2; CDR3 protein: CASSEDNYRQSF; CDR3 DNA: TGTGCCAGCAGTGAGGATAACTACCGACAGTCCTTC
D gene: TRBD2; J gene: TRBJ2-2; clone size: many; V gene: TRBV20-1; CDR3 protein: CSASDLAGEDTGELFF; CDR3 DNA: TGCAGTGCTAGCGATTTAGCGGGGGAAGACACCGGGGAGCTGTTTTTT
D gene: NA; J gene: TRBJ1-2; clone size: many; V gene: TRBV30; CDR3 protein: CAWSQRSTVGYTF; CDR3 DNA: TGTGCCTGGAGTCAAAGATCGACAGTTGGCTACACCTTC
D gene: TRBD1; J gene: TRBJ2-3; clone size: many; V gene: TRBV12-5; CDR3 protein: CASGSGDRATDTQYF; CDR3 DNA: TGTGCTAGTGGTTCCGGGGACAGGGCAACAGATACGCAGTATTTT